This T cell receptor beta chain derives from a study of T cells after yellow fever vaccination. This clonotype appeared a few times. What it binds is not known. Synthesis of TCR cDNA relied on 5'RACE template switching, which attached a universal primer site and UMIs. Each CDR3 protein is one row after TCRdb ran MiXCR on the 5' RACE reads. The sample comprises 150,000 to 200,000 distinct CDR3 sequences, around 7% of which are singletons, and about 2.5% rests with the top ten. Germline lookup yields CDR1 MRHNA and CDR2 SNTAGT. With V trimmed by 4 bases and J by 8 bases, 12 bases remained unmatched. This CDR3 comprises 16 residues. Findings and limits, study-wide: A weaker secondary response peaked on day 5, the primary on day 15.

This material consisted of CD4+ T cells sorted from PBMCs, taken 5 days after the first yellow fever vaccination. The rearrangement uses TRBV6-4 and TRBJ2-1; 9 bases match TRBD2. The receptor was isolated from a man in his late teens or twenties who received the YFV17D yellow fever vaccine. The CDR3: CASSVSGTSYVYEQFF. Written as DNA, the CDR3 is TGTGCCAGCAGTGTCTCCGGGACTAGCTACGTATATGAGCAGTTCTTC.